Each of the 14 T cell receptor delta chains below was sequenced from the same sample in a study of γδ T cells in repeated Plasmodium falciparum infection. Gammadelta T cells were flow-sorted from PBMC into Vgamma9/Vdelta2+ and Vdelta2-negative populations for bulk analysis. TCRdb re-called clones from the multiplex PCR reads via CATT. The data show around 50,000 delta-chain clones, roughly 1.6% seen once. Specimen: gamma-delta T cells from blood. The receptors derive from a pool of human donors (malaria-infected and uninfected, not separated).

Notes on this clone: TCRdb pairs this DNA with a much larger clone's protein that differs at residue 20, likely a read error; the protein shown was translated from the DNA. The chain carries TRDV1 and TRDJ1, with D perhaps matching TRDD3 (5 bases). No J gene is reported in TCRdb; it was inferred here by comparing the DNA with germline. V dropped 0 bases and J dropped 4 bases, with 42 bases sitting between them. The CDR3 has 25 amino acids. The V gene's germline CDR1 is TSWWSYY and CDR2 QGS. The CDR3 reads CALGELPPWEGTPTTSLGYGDKLIF. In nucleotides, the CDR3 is TGTGCTCTTGGGGAACTTCCCCCCTGGGAAGGGACACCGACTACATCCTTAGGTTACGGCGATAAACTCATCTTT.

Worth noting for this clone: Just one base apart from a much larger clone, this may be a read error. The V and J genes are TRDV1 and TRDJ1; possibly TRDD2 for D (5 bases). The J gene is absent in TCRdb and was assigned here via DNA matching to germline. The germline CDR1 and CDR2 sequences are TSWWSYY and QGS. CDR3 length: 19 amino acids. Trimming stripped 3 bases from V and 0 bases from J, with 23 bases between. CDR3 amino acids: CALGEGPYRGWSYTDKLIF. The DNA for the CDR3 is TGTGCTCTTGGGGAGGGTCCCTACCGTGGTTGGTCGTACACCGATAAACTCATCTTT.

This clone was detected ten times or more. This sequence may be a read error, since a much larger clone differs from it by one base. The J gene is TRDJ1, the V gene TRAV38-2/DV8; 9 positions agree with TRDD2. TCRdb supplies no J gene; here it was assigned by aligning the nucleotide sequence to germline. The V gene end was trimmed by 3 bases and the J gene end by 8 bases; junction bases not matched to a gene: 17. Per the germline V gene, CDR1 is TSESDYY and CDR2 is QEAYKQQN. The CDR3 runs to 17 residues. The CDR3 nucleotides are TGTGCTTATAGGACCCCAGGCCTTCCTACCCCTATATCGAAACTCATCTTT. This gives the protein CAYRTPGLPTPISKLIF.

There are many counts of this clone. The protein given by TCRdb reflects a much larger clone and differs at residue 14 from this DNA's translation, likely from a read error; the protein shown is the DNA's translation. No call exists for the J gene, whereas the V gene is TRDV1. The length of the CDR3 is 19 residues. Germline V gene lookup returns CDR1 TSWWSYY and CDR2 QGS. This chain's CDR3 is CALGSFAPLPGRPSFKLIF. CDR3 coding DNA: TGTGCTCTTGGGTCATTCGCCCCCCTACCGGGACGACCTAGTTTTAAGCTCATCTTT.

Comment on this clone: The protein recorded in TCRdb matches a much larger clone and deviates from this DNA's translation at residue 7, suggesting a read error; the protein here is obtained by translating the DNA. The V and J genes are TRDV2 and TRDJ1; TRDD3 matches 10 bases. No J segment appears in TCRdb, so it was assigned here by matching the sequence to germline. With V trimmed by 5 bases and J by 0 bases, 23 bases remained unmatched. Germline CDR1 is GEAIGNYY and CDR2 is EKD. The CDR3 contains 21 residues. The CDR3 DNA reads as TGTGCCTGTGTGAGGTTATCGGAACACAAGGGGGATACGGGGTACACCGATAAACTCATCTTT. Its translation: CACVRLSEHKGDTGYTDKLIF.

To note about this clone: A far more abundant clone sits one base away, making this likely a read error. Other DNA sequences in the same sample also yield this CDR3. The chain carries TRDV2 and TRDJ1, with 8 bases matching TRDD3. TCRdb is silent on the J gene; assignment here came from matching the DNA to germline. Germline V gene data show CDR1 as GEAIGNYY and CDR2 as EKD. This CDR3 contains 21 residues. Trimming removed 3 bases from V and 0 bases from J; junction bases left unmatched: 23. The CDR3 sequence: CACDSVLMGTGGYAHTDKLIF. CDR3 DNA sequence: TGTGCCTGTGACTCCGTTTTAATGGGTACTGGGGGGTACGCCCACACCGATAAACTCATCTTT.

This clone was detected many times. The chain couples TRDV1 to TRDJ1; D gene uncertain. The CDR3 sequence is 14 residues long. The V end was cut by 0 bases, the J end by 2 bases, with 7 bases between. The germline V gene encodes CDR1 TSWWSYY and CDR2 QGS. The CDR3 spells CALGELTWTDKLIF. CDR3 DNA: TGTGCTCTTGGGGAACTGACATGGACCGATAAACTCATCTTT.

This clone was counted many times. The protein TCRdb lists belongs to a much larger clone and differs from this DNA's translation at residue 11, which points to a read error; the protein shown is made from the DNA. The CDR3 spells CALGELEFYLLRGGIHHITDKLIF. As DNA, the CDR3 is TGTGCTCTTGGGGAACTCGAGTTTTACCTGCTCAGAGGTGGGATACACCACATCACCGATAAACTCATCTTT. V gene TRDV1 combines with J gene TRDJ1; TRDD3 matches at 7 bases. J gave up 1 base and V 0 bases, and 29 bases lay outside the gene matches. Germline V CDR1 and CDR2: TSWWSYY, QGS. CDR3 length: 24 residues.

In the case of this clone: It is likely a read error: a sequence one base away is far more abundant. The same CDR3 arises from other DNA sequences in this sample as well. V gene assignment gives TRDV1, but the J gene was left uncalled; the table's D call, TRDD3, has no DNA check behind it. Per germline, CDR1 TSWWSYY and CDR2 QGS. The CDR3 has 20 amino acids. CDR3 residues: CALGGRSPYWGIRITDKLIF. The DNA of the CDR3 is TGTGCTCTTGGGGGGCGGTCCCCCTACTGGGGGATACGAATCACCGATAAACTCATCTTC.

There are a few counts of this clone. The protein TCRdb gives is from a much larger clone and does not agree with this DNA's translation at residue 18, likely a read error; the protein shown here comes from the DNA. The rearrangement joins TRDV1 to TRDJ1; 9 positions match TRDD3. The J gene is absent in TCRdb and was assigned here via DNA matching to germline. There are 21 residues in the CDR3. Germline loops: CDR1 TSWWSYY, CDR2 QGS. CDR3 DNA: TGTGCTCTTGGGGAACGGCCCTTTTTCCCACTTTTACTGGGGGACACCGATAGACTCATCTTT. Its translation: CALGERPFFPLLLGDTDRLIF.

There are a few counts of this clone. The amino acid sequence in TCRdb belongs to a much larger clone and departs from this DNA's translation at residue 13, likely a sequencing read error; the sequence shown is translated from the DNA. DNA of the CDR3: TGTGCTCTTGGGGAACTAAAATGGGGGATGTCCGACGCCGATAAACTCATCTTT. This sequence encodes CALGELKWGMSDADKLIF. V gene TRDV1 combines with J gene TRDJ1; 8 bases align to TRDD3. TCRdb supplies no J gene; here it was assigned by aligning the nucleotide sequence to germline. V shed 0 bases, J shed 3 bases, and the junction held 12 bases outside the gene matches. Germline V CDR1 and CDR2: TSWWSYY, QGS. This CDR3 spans 18 amino acids.

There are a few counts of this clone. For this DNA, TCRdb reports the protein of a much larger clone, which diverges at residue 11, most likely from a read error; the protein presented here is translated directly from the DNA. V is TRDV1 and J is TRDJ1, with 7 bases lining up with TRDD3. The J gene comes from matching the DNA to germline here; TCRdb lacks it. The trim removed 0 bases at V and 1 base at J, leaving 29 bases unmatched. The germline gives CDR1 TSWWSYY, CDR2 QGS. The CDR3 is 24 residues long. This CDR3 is CALGELEFYLVRGGIHHITDKLIF. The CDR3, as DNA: TGTGCTCTTGGGGAACTCGAGTTTTACCTGGTCAGAGGTGGGATACACCACATCACCGATAAACTCATCTTT.

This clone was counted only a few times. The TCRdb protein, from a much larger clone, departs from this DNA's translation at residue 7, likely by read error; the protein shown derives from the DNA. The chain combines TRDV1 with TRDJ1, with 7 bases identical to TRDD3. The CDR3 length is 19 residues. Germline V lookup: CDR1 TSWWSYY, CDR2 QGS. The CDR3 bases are TGTGCTCTTTGGGAATATCCGATCGCCCCGGCAGGGGGATTGGGGAGACTCATCTTT. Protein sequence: CALWEYPIAPAGGLGRLIF.

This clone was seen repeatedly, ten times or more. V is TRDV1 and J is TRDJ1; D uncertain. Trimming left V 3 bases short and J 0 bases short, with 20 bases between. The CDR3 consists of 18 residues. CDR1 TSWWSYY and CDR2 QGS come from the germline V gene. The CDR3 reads CALGDLWIPRRYTDKLIF. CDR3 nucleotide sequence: TGTGCTCTTGGGGACCTCTGGATCCCCCGAAGGTACACCGATAAACTCATCTTT.